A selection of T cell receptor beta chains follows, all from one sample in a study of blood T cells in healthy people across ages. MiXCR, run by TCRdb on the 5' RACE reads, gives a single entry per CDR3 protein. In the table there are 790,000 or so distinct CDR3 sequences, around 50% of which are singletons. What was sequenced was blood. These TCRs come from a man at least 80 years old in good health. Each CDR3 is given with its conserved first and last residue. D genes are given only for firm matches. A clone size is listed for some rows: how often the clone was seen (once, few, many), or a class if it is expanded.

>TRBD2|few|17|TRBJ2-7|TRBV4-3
TGCGCCAGCAGCCAAGATGGAATCGCTAGCGGCTCCTACGAGCAGTACTTC
CASSQDGIASGSYEQYF
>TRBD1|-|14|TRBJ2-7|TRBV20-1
TGCAGTGCTCCGGGGACAGGGAATCGGGATGAGCAGTACTTC
CSAPGTGNRDEQYF
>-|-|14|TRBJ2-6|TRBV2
TGTGCCAGCAGTAGACTTCCTAGGGCCAACGTCCTGACTTTC
CASSRLPRANVLTF
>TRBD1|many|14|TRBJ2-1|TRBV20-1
TGCAGTGCTCCCGGAGGGACAGGACGCAATGAGCAGTTCTTC
CSAPGGTGRNEQFF
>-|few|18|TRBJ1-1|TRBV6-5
TGTGCCAGCAGTTATTTCAGCGGCCCCGAACAGATGAACACTGAAGCTTTCTTT
CASSYFSGPEQMNTEAFF
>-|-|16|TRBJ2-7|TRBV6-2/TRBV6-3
TGTGCCAGCAGTTACTCACGTCAGGGCGCGTGGCGCGAGCAGTACTTC
CASSYSRQGAWREQYF
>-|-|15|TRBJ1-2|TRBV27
TGTGCCAGCAGTTTTGGGCAGACCAGTACCTATGGCTACACCTTC
CASSFGQTSTYGYTF
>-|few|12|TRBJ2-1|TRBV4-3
TGCGCCAGCAGCTCCTGGAACAATGAGCAGTTCTTC
CASSSWNNEQFF
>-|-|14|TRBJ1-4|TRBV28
TGTGCCAGCAGCGCCGGGGGCGATAGGGAAAAACTGTTTTTT
CASSAGGDREKLFF
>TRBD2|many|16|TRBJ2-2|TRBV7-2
TGTGCCAGCAGCTTAACCCTAGCGGGAGGGGTCGGGGAGCTGTTTTTT
CASSLTLAGGVGELFF
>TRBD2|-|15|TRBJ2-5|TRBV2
TGTGCCAGCAGTGGGGGGGGGACTAGCGATGATGAGCAGTACTTC
CASSGGGTSDDEQYF
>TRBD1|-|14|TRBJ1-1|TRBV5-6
TGTGCCAGCAGCTTGGAGGACAGGTGGACTGAAGCTTTCTTT
CASSLEDRWTEAFF
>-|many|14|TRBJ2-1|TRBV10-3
TGTGCCATCAAATCTCCAGGACGGGACAATGAGCAGTTCTTC
CAIKSPGRDNEQFF
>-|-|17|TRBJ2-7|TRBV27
TGTGCCAGCAGTCAACGCCGGGACACCCTCTGGGCCCACGAGCAGTACTTC
CASSQRRDTLWAHEQYF
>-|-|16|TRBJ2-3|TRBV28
TGTGCCAGCAGTTTAGCCCGCGGACCCAACACAGATACGCAGTATTTT
CASSLARGPNTDTQYF
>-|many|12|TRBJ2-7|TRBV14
TGTGCCAGCAGCGGGATCTCCTACGAGCAGTACTTC
CASSGISYEQYF
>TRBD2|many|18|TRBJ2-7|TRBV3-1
TGTGCCAGCAGCCAAAACTTTCCCGGGACTAGCGATGTCTACGAGCAGTACTTC
CASSQNFPGTSDVYEQYF
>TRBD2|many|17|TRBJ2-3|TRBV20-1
TGCAGTGCTAGAGATATTTTGACTAGCGGAAGCACAGATACGCAGTATTTT
CSARDILTSGSTDTQYF
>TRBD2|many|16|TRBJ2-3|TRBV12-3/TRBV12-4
TGTGCCAGCAGTTTTAAACGGCGAGCGGGAGGGGATACGCAGTATTTT
CASSFKRRAGGDTQYF
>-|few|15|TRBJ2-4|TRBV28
TGTGCCAGCAGTTATGGGGGTTTTGCCAAAAACATTCAGTACTTC
CASSYGGFAKNIQYF
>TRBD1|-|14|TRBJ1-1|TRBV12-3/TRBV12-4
TGTGCCAGCAGTTTAACCCAGGGGGTAACTGAAGCTTTCTTT
CASSLTQGVTEAFF
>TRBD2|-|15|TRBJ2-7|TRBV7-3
TGTGCCAGCAGCTCTAATAGCGGGAGAGGCTCCGAGCAGTACTTC
CASSSNSGRGSEQYF
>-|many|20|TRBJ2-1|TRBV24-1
TGTGCCACCATATCACTGTTTCGAGAGTTTGGTTATTATTCCTACAATGAGCAGTTCTTC
CATISLFREFGYYSYNEQFF
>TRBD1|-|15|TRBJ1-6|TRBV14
TGTGCCAGCAGCCATGGACAGGGGATTGATTCACCCCTCCACTTT
CASSHGQGIDSPLHF
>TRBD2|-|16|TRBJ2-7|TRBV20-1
TGCAGTGCTAGAGTCATCAATAGCGGGAGCGGGGACGAGCAGTACTTC
CSARVINSGSGDEQYF
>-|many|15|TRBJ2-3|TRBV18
TGTGCCAGCTCACCCGGGACACTATCCACAGATACGCAGTATTTT
CASSPGTLSTDTQYF
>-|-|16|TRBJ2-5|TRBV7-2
TGTGCCAGCAGCTTAGTTGGGGTGGGAGTCGGAGAGACCCAGTACTTC
CASSLVGVGVGETQYF
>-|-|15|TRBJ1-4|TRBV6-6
TGTGCCAGCAGCCCACCCGGGGCTAGTAATGAAAAACTGTTTTTT
CASSPPGASNEKLFF
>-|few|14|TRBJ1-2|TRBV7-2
TGTGCCAGCAGCCGTCGGGGGCAGGAGTATGGCTACACCTTC
CASSRRGQEYGYTF
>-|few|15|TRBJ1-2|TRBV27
TGTGCCAGCAGTCCGAGACTAGACGTAGTCTATGGCTACACCTTC
CASSPRLDVVYGYTF
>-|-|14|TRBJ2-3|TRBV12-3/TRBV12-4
TGTGCCAGCAGTTTAGGACGGGCGCAAGATACGCAGTATTTT
CASSLGRAQDTQYF
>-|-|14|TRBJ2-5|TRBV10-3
TGTGCCATCAGTGAGCTCAGCGGCCAAGAGACCCAGTATTTC
CAISELSGQETQYF
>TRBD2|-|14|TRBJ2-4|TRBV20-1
TGCAGTGCTCCAGCGGGAACGGCCAAAAACATTCAGTACTTC
CSAPAGTAKNIQYF